This TCR beta chain was retrieved from a study of blood T cell repertoires in COVID-19 (dated by TCRdb to 2018 to 2021). The study in broad terms: The collaborator samples originated in the United States, Italy and Spain and spanned the acute and convalescent phases of COVID-19. The material from the prospective study consisted of cDNA or gDNA derived from T cells, B-cell-depleted T cells, or PBMCs. Subjects who had been exposed to COVID-19, were actively infected with it, or had recovered from it provided the deeply sampled blood TCRbeta repertoires that made up the dataset. The repertoires were released in a freely available public database intended as a resource for research on the immune response to SARS-CoV-2. Samples were obtained from the ongoing ImmuneRACE study (first 160 participants) and from approximately 1,200 subjects provided by 6 global collaborators. A de-identified subject ID, COVID-19 status, age in years and sex were almost always included in the sample metadata. Where available, HLA class I and class II types were obtained from metadata supplied by the sample provider rather than from assay-based typing. General study outcomes and caveats: The amount of clinical and demographic metadata varied by source and participant and was provided uncurated.

Comments on this clone: Its cognate antigen has yet to be identified. No much larger clone is present one base from it, and per-base qualities are unavailable.

TCRbeta CDR3 regions were amplified from genomic DNA by means of the immunoSEQ Assay, a bias-controlled multiplex PCR. Under the source paper's analysis protocol: The number of nucleated cells in each sample was estimated by amplification of reference gene primers within the assay. Sequence reads were collapsed and filtered to measure the absolute abundance of every unique TCRbeta CDR3 rearrangement. For each sample, productive Simpson clonality was calculated as the square root of Simpson's diversity index across productive rearrangements. Here the immuneACCESS table is served through TCRdb, limited to in-frame sequences with V and J called. Missing clones are a known gap in these copies; in checked studies unresolved V genes cover under half, and the rest lacks a known reason. V and J calls plus clone size are reproduced from that table; the DNA served to infer D and trimming. The sample table holds hundreds of thousands of clones, of which roughly 84% were seen once. The top ten constitute 6.8% of the sample.

The CDR3 goes from the cysteine to the phenylalanine over 17 residues. Only the CDR3 DNA is retained, 51 bases long and in frame from the first base. The germline V gene encodes CDR1 SGHRS and CDR2 YFSETQ. V and J are trimmed by 0 bases and 5 bases, and the gene matches miss 7 bases of the junction. Enrolling through a virtual design, the prospective study's participants ranged in age from about 18 to 89 years and lived across roughly 24 United States geographic areas. In the prospective study, cohorts were assigned on the basis of participant-reported clinical history obtained from a screening survey and a study questionnaire. For ImmuneRACE Cohort 3, a participant was defined as recovered based on two consecutive negative NP/OP PCR tests, clearance by a healthcare professional, or resolution of symptoms. In the prospective study, mobile phlebotomists collected whole blood, serum and a nasopharyngeal or oropharyngeal swab from each participant. Prospective study participants could optionally give additional blood draws and questionnaires over a 2-month period. Before DNA extraction, blood samples from the prospective study were shipped at room temperature or frozen.

Input material: PBMCs or T cells enriched from blood (not recorded which). This receptor was identified in a woman aged 40 to 50 who had recovered from COVID-19. The chain was built from TRBV5-1 and TRBJ2-3; 12 junctional bases match TRBD1. The CDR3 protein is CASSLGTGTGGGDTQYF. The DNA reads TGCGCCAGCAGCTTGGGGACCGGGACAGGGGGCGGAGATACGCAGTATTTT.